The rows below give T cell receptor beta chains drawn from one sample of a study of siplizumab effects on memory and regulatory T cells. Produced via immunoSEQ multiplex PCR; TCRdb's table is partial and in-frame only. The table lists 15,000 to 20,000 clones, 45% to 60% of them singletons. Their antigen targets remain unknown. The material sequenced was CFSE-low (dividing) CD4+ T cells sorted from an allogeneic mixed lymphocyte reaction. Receptors originate from a human donor in good health; the cells came from an allogeneic mixed lymphocyte reaction. Both conserved end residues are part of each CDR3. The D gene is left open where the match is weak. Not all rows give a size; the values are once, few, many and, for expanded clones, a class.

clone size	D gene	V gene	J gene	CDR3 DNA	CDR3 protein
NA	NA	TRBV7-9	TRBJ1-2	TGTGCCAGCAGCTTAGGACAGCCGGGCTACACCTTC	CASSLGQPGYTF
NA	NA	TRBV19	TRBJ2-6	TGTGCCAGTAGTATAGATCCGGCAGGCTCTGGGGCCAACGTCCTGACTTTC	CASSIDPAGSGANVLTF
NA	TRBD1	TRBV7-6	TRBJ2-7	TGTGCCAGCAGCTTAGGAGCAGGGGGCTCCTACGAGCAGTACTTC	CASSLGAGGSYEQYF
few	TRBD1	TRBV5-1	TRBJ1-3	TGCGCCAGCAGCTTGGCGGGACAGGATTCTGGAAACACCATATATTTT	CASSLAGQDSGNTIYF
many	NA	TRBV28	TRBJ1-2	TGTGCCAGCAGTTGGGGGGGCGGTAACTATGGCTACACCTTC	CASSWGGGNYGYTF
NA	TRBD1	TRBV6-1	TRBJ2-2	TGTGCCAGCAACGACAGGGTGGACACCGGGGAGCTGTTTTTT	CASNDRVDTGELFF
medium-sized	NA	TRBV7-9	TRBJ1-1	TGTGCCAGCAGCTTATTCATGTCCGACACTGAAGCTTTCTTT	CASSLFMSDTEAFF
few	NA	TRBV7-2	TRBJ1-2	TGTGCCAGCAGCTTATCGGCGGCTAACTATGGCTACACCTTC	CASSLSAANYGYTF
NA	NA	TRBV28	TRBJ1-5	TGTGCCAGCAGTTTTGGGGTCTGGCAGCCCCAGCATTTT	CASSFGVWQPQHF
NA	NA	TRBV28	TRBJ2-3	TGTGCCAGCAGTCCTCTAGCGGATACGCAGTATTTT	CASSPLADTQYF
medium-sized	NA	TRBV13	TRBJ1-6	TGTGCCAGCAGCTTAGCACCGTCTGGTTCACCCCTCCACTTT	CASSLAPSGSPLHF
NA	NA	TRBV11-3	TRBJ2-5	TGTGCCAGCAGCTTACTTACCGGATCCCAAGAGACCCAGTACTTC	CASSLLTGSQETQYF
few	TRBD2	TRBV18	TRBJ2-4	TGTGCCAGCTCACCGCTTCGGGGGACTAGAAAAAACATTCAGTACTTC	CASSPLRGTRKNIQYF
NA	NA	TRBV2	TRBJ2-7	TGTGCCAGCAGCTGGACTCTTAGCTCCTACGAGCAGTACTTC	CASSWTLSSYEQYF
NA	TRBD1	TRBV6-6	TRBJ1-4	TGTGCCAGCAGTTACGGGACAGAAAATGAAAAACTGTTTTTT	CASSYGTENEKLFF
few	NA	TRBV9	TRBJ2-3	TGTGCCAGCAGCGCCGATATCGCAGATACGCAGTATTTT	CASSADIADTQYF
NA	NA	TRBV5-4	TRBJ2-7	TGTGCCAGCACCCTCAGGGGATCCTACGAGCAGTACTTC	CASTLRGSYEQYF
few	NA	TRBV6-5	TRBJ1-6	TGTGCCAGCAGTTACGTACCGACAGACTCACCCCTCCACTTT	CASSYVPTDSPLHF
few	TRBD1	TRBV5-1	TRBJ1-6	TGCGCCAGCAGCTTAGAGACAGGGGGCTATTCACCCCTCCACTTT	CASSLETGGYSPLHF
NA	NA	TRBV18	TRBJ2-7	TGTGCCAGCTCCCACACCGGGGCTTACGAGCAGTACTTC	CASSHTGAYEQYF
once	TRBD2	TRBV11-2	TRBJ2-7	TGTGCCAGCAGCTTGGCCGGGAGCGGGGGGGCCTTTAGGGAGCAGTACTTC	CASSLAGSGGAFREQYF
NA	NA	TRBV29-1	TRBJ1-5	TGCAGCGTTGTCGGACCGGGACTCGATCAGCCCCAGCATTTT	CSVVGPGLDQPQHF
few	NA	TRBV18	TRBJ2-3	TGTGCCAGCTCAGAGAGATCAGATACGCAGTATTTT	CASSERSDTQYF
few	NA	TRBV5-1	TRBJ1-2	TGCGCCAGCAGCTTGGAGTCCGGGATCTATGGCTACACCTTC	CASSLESGIYGYTF
NA	NA	TRBV5-4	TRBJ1-1	TGTGCCAGCAGCTTGGGGCCAGTGAACACTGAAGCTTTCTTT	CASSLGPVNTEAFF
NA	NA	TRBV18	TRBJ2-3	TGTGCCAGCTCACTCTGGACGACTACAGATACGCAGTATTTT	CASSLWTTTDTQYF
NA	NA	TRBV2	TRBJ2-3	TGTGCCAGCAGTGAATGGGGGGCATACGATACGCAGTATTTT	CASSEWGAYDTQYF
many	NA	TRBV6-5	TRBJ2-7	TGTGCCAGCAGTTACACCGGACCCTACGAGCAGTACTTC	CASSYTGPYEQYF
NA	TRBD1	TRBV18	TRBJ1-3	TGTGCCAGCTCCAACCAACAGGGGCCCTCTGGAAACACCATATATTTT	CASSNQQGPSGNTIYF
medium-sized	TRBD2	TRBV29-1	TRBJ2-3	TGCAGCGCAGGGACTAGCGGGGGGGGTGCAGATACGCAGTATTTT	CSAGTSGGGADTQYF
NA	NA	TRBV27	TRBJ1-5	TGTGCCAGCAGTTTTCCCCGAACGGACGAACAGCCCCAGCATTTT	CASSFPRTDEQPQHF
NA	NA	TRBV12-5	TRBJ2-1	TGTGCTAGTGGTTTGCTACCAAATATCGATGAGCAGTTCTTC	CASGLLPNIDEQFF
few	NA	TRBV5-1	TRBJ2-1	TGCGCCAGCAGCTTGGGACAGAATTCCTACAATGAGCAGTTCTTC	CASSLGQNSYNEQFF
medium-sized	NA	TRBV6-1	TRBJ1-2	TGTGCCAGCAGTGAAGATTATAACTCCTCAGATGGCTACACCTTC	CASSEDYNSSDGYTF
few	TRBD1	TRBV4-1	TRBJ1-4	TGCGCCAGCAGTCTCTCCCCGGGACAGTTTAATGAAAAACTGTTTTTT	CASSLSPGQFNEKLFF
NA	NA	TRBV10-3	TRBJ2-5	TGTGCCATCAGTGCCGCCGGCCGCGAAGAGACCCAGTACTTC	CAISAAGREETQYF
NA	TRBD1	TRBV10-3	TRBJ1-1	TGTGCCATCAGCCGACAGGGGAACACTGAAGCTTTCTTT	CAISRQGNTEAFF
NA	NA	TRBV28	TRBJ2-3	TGTGCCAGCAGTTTGAGGACATCAGATACGCAGTATTTT	CASSLRTSDTQYF
NA	NA	TRBV7-2	TRBJ2-1	TGTGCCAGCAGCTTAGTTCCATTACTGGCGCAGTTCTTC	CASSLVPLLAQFF
NA	TRBD1	TRBV5-4	TRBJ2-2	TGTGCCAGCAGCTCACCTCCTGGACAGGGCAACACCGGGGAGCTGTTTTTT	CASSSPPGQGNTGELFF
NA	NA	TRBV6-5	TRBJ2-7	TGTGCCACCATGCGGCATGTGGGGGAGATCTACGAGCAGTACTTC	CATMRHVGEIYEQYF
NA	NA	TRBV10-1	TRBJ2-3	TGCGCCAGCAGATGTACTGGCTCCGCTTGGCATAGCACAGATACGCAGTATTTT	CASRCTGSAWHSTDTQYF
medium-sized	TRBD1	TRBV5-1	TRBJ2-7	TGCGCCAGCAGCCGACCGGGACAGGGACCCTACGAGCAGTACTTC	CASSRPGQGPYEQYF
medium-sized	NA	TRBV18	TRBJ1-1	TGTGCCAGCTCACCATACGAGGAAGCTTTCTTT	CASSPYEEAFF
NA	NA	TRBV18	TRBJ2-5	TGTGCCAGCTCACCACGGAAGGGGGGACAAGAGACCCAGTACTTC	CASSPRKGGQETQYF
NA	TRBD1	TRBV6-4	TRBJ1-2	TGTGCCAGCAGGCCGACGGGACAGGGGAACTATGGCTACACCTTC	CASRPTGQGNYGYTF
few	NA	TRBV6-5	TRBJ2-7	TGTGCCAGCAGTTACGGACAGCTCTACGAGCAGTACTTC	CASSYGQLYEQYF
NA	NA	TRBV4-1	TRBJ2-1	TGCGCCAGCAGCCAAGCCCATAACCCCAGGGTAACCAGGGATGAGCAGTTCTTC	CASSQAHNPRVTRDEQFF
NA	NA	TRBV18	TRBJ1-6	TGTGCCAGCTCCCCCTCCAGGGATTCACCCCTCCACTTT	CASSPSRDSPLHF
NA	NA	TRBV28	TRBJ1-2	TGTGCCAGCAGTCCGGACAGACTCTATGGCTACACCTTC	CASSPDRLYGYTF
few	NA	TRBV2	TRBJ2-7	TGTGCCAGCCTACTCAGCTCCTACGAGCAGTACTTC	CASLLSSYEQYF
NA	NA	TRBV6-4	TRBJ2-6	TGTGCCAGCTCAGACTCTGGGGCCAACGTCCTGACTTTC	CASSDSGANVLTF
NA	TRBD2	TRBV7-3	TRBJ2-7	TGTGCCAGCAGCTTATCTAGCGGGAGCTACGAGCAGTACTTC	CASSLSSGSYEQYF